This passage covers 10 T cell receptor beta chains from one sample sequenced in a study of blood T cell repertoires in COVID-19. Generated by immunoSEQ multiplex PCR, the TCRdb table keeps only in-frame clones and is missing some. The table includes 150,000 to 180,000 clones, 80% to 90% detected once. What was sequenced was peripheral blood. The receptor set was obtained from a middle-aged woman with acute or convalescent COVID-19.

The chain is built from TRBV9 and TRBJ2-2; D gene ambiguous. This CDR3 contains 14 residues. Germline-derived CDR1 and CDR2 are SGDLS and YYNGEE. The V end lost 2 bases, the J end lost 3 bases, and 8 bases lay between the germline ends. The CDR3 sequence: CASSVDRDTGELFF. CDR3 bases: TGTGCCAGCAGCGTTGATCGAGACACCGGGGAGCTGTTTTTT.

J is TRBJ2-1 and V is TRBV11-1; unclear D gene. Between the trimmed V and J ends, which lost 3 bases and 8 bases, there was a span of 17 bases. The CDR3 sequence is 15 residues long. The V gene's germline CDR1 is SGHAT and CDR2 FQDESV (reference sequence). The CDR3 DNA reads TGTGCCAGCAGCTTCTCGGCGGTGGTTGGGTATGAGCAGTTCTTC. Translated, it gives CASSFSAVVGYEQFF.

The chain recombines TRBV4-1 with TRBJ2-5; 9 bases line up with TRBD1. V shed 1 base, J shed 7 bases, and the junction held 16 bases outside the gene matches. The CDR3 has 18 residues. CDR1 MGHRA and CDR2 YSYEKL come from the germline V gene. The chain's CDR3 is CASSQAGVRTGDGGTQYF. The CDR3, as DNA: TGCGCCAGCAGCCAAGCAGGGGTCCGGACAGGGGATGGGGGGACCCAGTACTTC.

V usage is TRBV3-1 (or the pseudogene TRBV3-2) and J usage is TRBJ1-4; 8 bases line up with TRBD1. Germline V gene sequence: CDR1 LGHDT, CDR2 YNNKEL (reference sequence). The CDR3 has 14 residues. After removal of 2 bases from V and 8 bases from J, the junction contained 4 bases not matched to a gene. The CDR3 loop reads CASSQRQGWEKLFF. The CDR3 bases are TGTGCCAGCAGCCAAAGACAGGGGTGGGAAAAACTGTTTTTT.

The chain recombines TRBV3-1 (or the pseudogene TRBV3-2) with TRBJ2-1, with TRBD2 matching 15 bases. Germline lookup yields CDR1 LGHDT and CDR2 YNNKEL (reference sequence). The CDR3 is 16 amino acids. Trimming at V came to 5 bases and at J to 7 bases, leaving 6 bases not matched to a gene. The CDR3 DNA sequence: TGTGCCAGCAGCACTGGGACTAGCGGGAGGTTTAATGAGCAGTTCTTC. It codes for CASSTGTSGRFNEQFF.

This clone came up once. The V call is TRBV29-1, the J call TRBJ2-2, with TRBD2 as a possible D gene (7 bases). The ends were cut back, 3 bases at V and 5 bases at J, with 19 bases in the middle. Germline V CDR1 and CDR2: SQVTM, ANQGSEA. The CDR3 is 16 residues long. The CDR3: CSVEGLRGAQTGELFF. The CDR3 bases are TGCAGCGTTGAGGGTTTACGGGGGGCGCAGACCGGGGAGCTGTTTTTT.

The chain couples TRBV11-2 to TRBJ2-3, with 7 bases that match TRBD1. After removal of 0 bases from V and 4 bases from J, the junction contained 4 bases not matched to a gene. CDR1 SGHAT and CDR2 FQNNGV come from the germline V gene. The CDR3 totals 15 residues. The CDR3 DNA is TGTGCCAGCAGCTTAGAGGTACAGGGGTCAGATACGCAGTATTTT. This translates into CASSLEVQGSDTQYF.

The chain links TRBV3-1 (or the pseudogene TRBV3-2) to TRBJ2-1; TRBD1 matches at 8 bases. V shed 4 bases and J 7 bases; nucleotides not matched to a gene: 3. CDR3 size: 13 residues. In germline, CDR1 is LGHDT, CDR2 YNNKEL (reference sequence). The CDR3 here is CASSPYRGNEQFF. The CDR3 coding sequence is TGTGCCAGCAGCCCCTACAGGGGGAATGAGCAGTTCTTC.

As concerns this clone: At one boundary the junction diverges from the germline segment, which might be a read error. The chain joins TRBV7-7 to TRBJ2-3; 9 bases agree with TRBD2. The length of the CDR3 is 15 residues. From germline, CDR1 is SSHAT and CDR2 FNYEAQ (reference sequence). This chain's CDR3 is CASSLGGGRADTQYF. CDR3 DNA sequence: TGTGCTAGCAGCTTAGGAGGCGGGAGGGCAGATACGCAGTATTTT.

Details on this clone: Additional DNA sequences in this sample encode the identical CDR3. The rearrangement joins TRBV18 to TRBJ2-2; 12 bases match TRBD2. Losses at the gene ends were 2 bases for V and 5 bases for J; bases not matched to a gene: 0. This CDR3 is 15 amino acids long. Germline V gives CDR1 KGHSH, CDR2 LQKENI. The CDR3 bases are TGTGCCAGCTCACCAGGACTAGCGGGGACCGGGGAGCTGTTTTTT. Its protein is CASSPGLAGTGELFF. The complete variable domain, with remaining parts taken from reference TRBV18 and TRBJ2-2, reads NAGVMQNPRHLVRRRGQEARLRCSPMKGHSHVYWYRQLPEEGLKFMVYLQKENIIDESGMPKERFSAEFPKEGPSILRIQQVVRGDSAAYFCASSPGLAGTGELFFGEGSRLTVL.